A single sample is the source of the 5 T cell receptor beta chains below, sequenced in a study of molecular identifiers for immune sequencing clone quantification. TCRdb used MiXCR to reprocess the PCR reads, holding one entry per CDR3 protein. This sample yields some 650,000 distinct CDR3 sequences, of which roughly 21% are seen a single time; under 0.95% belongs to the top ten. Sequenced material: naive CD8+ T cells from blood, with Jurkat cell RNA spiked in. As to subset: FACS-sorted CD8+CD4-CCR7+CD45RA+ naive T cells. These TCRs come from a human donor in good health. Some libraries in this study had Jurkat cell RNA spiked in.

This clonotype was seen many times. The J gene is TRBJ2-2, the V gene TRBV6-2 or TRBV6-3; 8 bases line up with TRBD1. The J segment lost 1 base and the V segment lost 4 bases, leaving 2 bases of the junction unmatched. The germline gives CDR1 MNHEY, CDR2 SVGEGT. The CDR3 totals 15 residues. CDR3 sequence reads: CASSSDRGNTGELFF. In nucleotides, the CDR3 is TGTGCCAGCAGTTCCGACAGGGGGAACACCGGGGAGCTGTTTTTT.

The V and J genes are TRBV4-3 and TRBJ2-5, with 9 bases fitting TRBD2. Germline assignment: CDR1 LGHNA and CDR2 YSLEER. This CDR3 is built from 17 residues. J was trimmed by 2 bases and V by 0 bases; bases with no gene match: 7. CDR3 bases: TGCGCCAGCAGCCAAGAGACGGCGGGAGGGTTGCAAGAGACCCAGTACTTC. Protein sequence: CASSQETAGGLQETQYF.

At least ten counts were recorded for this clonotype. The rearrangement joins TRBV7-6 to TRBJ1-4; TRBD1 matches at 10 bases. Germline V gene lookup returns CDR1 SGHVS and CDR2 FNYEAQ. There are 17 residues in the CDR3. Unmatched junction bases numbered 7, after V lost 5 bases and J lost 1 base. CDR3 loop: CASSPGTGVLTNEKLFF. The DNA for the CDR3 is TGTGCCAGCAGCCCCGGGACAGGGGTTTTAACTAATGAAAAACTGTTTTTT.

A note on this clonotype: A read error may explain this, as a much larger clone is one base away. CDR3 sequence reads: CARSQGQRRDF. CDR3 bases: TGCGCCCGCAGCCAGGGACAACGGCGGGACTTC. This chain uses TRBV4-1 with TRBJ2-7; possibly TRBD1 for D (6 bases). Germline-derived CDR1 and CDR2 are MGHRA and YSYEKL. The CDR3 extends over 11 amino acids.

Note on this clonotype: A much bigger clone sits one base away, suggesting this may be a read error. This chain connects TRBV2 to TRBJ1-5; D unclear. The CDR3 covers 16 residues. The V and J ends lost 7 bases and 9 bases respectively, with 25 bases between them. In germline, CDR1 is SNHLY, CDR2 FYNNEI. This CDR3 is CASTTRRTELRRPQHF. The CDR3 DNA follows: TGTGCCAGCACGACTCGTCGAACCGAGTTAAGGCGGCCCCAGCATTTT.